The 9 T cell receptor beta chains below come from one sample, sequenced in a study of T cells in Graves' hyperthyroidism and ophthalmopathy. TCR beta CDR3 sequences were amplified from RNA transcripts. Using the HTBI primer set, a first-round RT-PCR was run on the TCR CDR3. TCRdb reanalysed the multiplex PCR reads using MiXCR and keeps one entry per CDR3 protein. Here the sample spans almost 350,000 distinct CDR3 sequences, around a sixth being singletons. What was sequenced was blood. The receptors were sampled from a woman between 40 and 50 years old with Graves' ophthalmopathy.

As concerns this clonotype: It may be a read error: a sequence one base away is much more abundant. The chain employs TRBV4-2 and TRBJ2-7; 8 nucleotides agree with TRBD2. The germline V gene encodes CDR1 LGHNA and CDR2 YNFKEQ. The J segment lost 4 bases and the V segment lost 0 bases, leaving 11 bases of the junction unmatched. The CDR3 spans 17 residues. The CDR3 reads CASSQEGRLAGSYEQYF. The CDR3 DNA follows: TGTGCCAGCAGCCAAGAAGGGAGGCTAGCGGGCTCGTACGAGCAGTACTTC.

V gene TRBV28 combines with J gene TRBJ2-5, with a weak D call TRBD1 (6 bases). Deletions cut 7 bases from V and 0 bases from J, with 15 bases between. CDR3 length equals 15 residues. Germline V lookup: CDR1 MDHEN, CDR2 SYDVKM. The CDR3 DNA reads TGTGCCAGCAATAAGGGACAATCGTACCAAGAGACCCAGTACTTC. Protein sequence: CASNKGQSYQETQYF.

In this sample, this clonotype turned up a few times. For the CDR3, the DNA is TGTGCCAGCATGCCGGGACTTCCCAAAAACATTCAGTACTTC. Translating gives CASMPGLPKNIQYF. The chain employs TRBV12-3 or TRBV12-4 and TRBJ2-4; the D gene is possibly TRBD2 (6 bases). The CDR3 is made up of 14 amino acids. Trimming pared 7 bases from V and 2 bases from J, leaving 12 bases between.

The table lists this clonotype with many counts. The chain joins TRBV28 to TRBJ2-7, with 9 bases lining up with TRBD2. This CDR3 is 13 amino acids long. J was trimmed by 4 bases and V by 5 bases; bases with no gene match: 3. Germline V gives CDR1 MDHEN, CDR2 SYDVKM. The CDR3 nucleotides are TGTGCCAGCAGTATGCGGGAGGGGTACGAGCAGTACTTC. Translating gives CASSMREGYEQYF.

This clonotype was counted ten times or more. The V and J genes are TRBV6-5 and TRBJ1-2; D not resolved. V was shortened by 2 bases and J by 7 bases, with 11 bases between the two germline ends. This CDR3 spans 13 amino acids. The germline CDR1 and CDR2 sequences are MNHEY and SVGAGI. The CDR3 nucleotides are TGTGCCAGCAGTTACGATGCTGGGCGTGGCTACACCTTC. It translates to CASSYDAGRGYTF.

This clonotype showed up many times. V usage is TRBV30 and J usage is TRBJ2-7; D remains ambiguous. Looked up from germline, CDR1 is GTSNPN and CDR2 is SVGIG (reference sequence). Trimming removed 0 bases at V and 5 bases at J, with 11 bases between. The CDR3 spans 13 residues. As DNA, the CDR3 is TGTGCCTGGAGTGTACAATTGGTCCACGAGCAGTACTTC. Translating gives CAWSVQLVHEQYF. The whole variable domain, remainder taken from reference TRBV30 and TRBJ2-7, is SQTIHQWPATLVQPVGSPLSLECTVEGTSNPNLYWYRQAAGRGLQLLFYSVGIGQISSEVPQNLSASRPQDRQFILSSKKLLLSDSGFYLCAWSVQLVHEQYFGPGTRLTVT.

The chain has TRBV7-2 and TRBJ2-7; D possibly matches TRBD1 or TRBD2 (5 bases each). The CDR3 covers 13 residues. The germline V and J ends were trimmed by 3 bases and 7 bases, with 13 bases remaining between them. Germline CDR1 reads SGHTA; CDR2 reads FQGNSA. CDR3 nucleotide sequence: TGTGCCAGCAGCTTTACCGGGGCTCTAGAGCAGTACTTC. Translation: CASSFTGALEQYF.

This clonotype was seen repeatedly, ten times or more. V and J are TRBV7-9 and TRBJ2-5; the D gene could be TRBD1 or TRBD2 (5 bases each). The CDR3 has 14 residues. V gave up 9 bases and J gave up 2 bases, with 16 bases separating them. Germline V lookup: CDR1 SEHNR, CDR2 FQNEAQ (reference sequence). The CDR3 sequence: CARVGARLQETQYF. CDR3 nucleotide sequence: TGTGCCAGGGTAGGGGCCCGACTACAAGAGACCCAGTACTTC.

This clonotype was recorded many times. A read error may produce the germline difference seen at one junction end. The V call is TRBV28, the J call TRBJ2-2, with D tentatively TRBD2 (5 bases). Germline V lookup: CDR1 MDHEN, CDR2 SYDVKM. The CDR3 is made up of 16 amino acids. The CDR3 coding sequence is TGTGCCAGCAGTTTAGGTCTTGACGGAAACACCGGGGAGCCGTTTTTT. The encoded protein is CASSLGLDGNTGEPFF.